These 13 T cell receptor beta chains came from one sample sequenced in a study of cytomegalovirus exposure and HLA in healthy donors. PCR was performed using 60 Vbeta and 13 Jbeta primers. The protocol was immunoSEQ multiplex PCR, while the TCRdb copy is restricted to in-frame clones and leaves out a portion. The sample contains about 130,000 clones, approximately 85% of which appear only once. The sequencing sample was made of PBMCs. The receptor source for this set is a woman younger than 45 in good health and CMV-seropositive.

The chain uses TRBV15 and TRBJ2-2; no definite D call. V was cut by 0 bases and J by 1 base, with 6 bases left in between. The CDR3 is made up of 15 amino acids. In germline, CDR1 is LNHNV, CDR2 YYDKDF (reference sequence). The CDR3 sequence: CATSRDTRNTGELFF. The CDR3, as DNA: TGTGCCACCAGCAGAGATACGAGGAACACCGGGGAGCTGTTTTTT.

The chain uses TRBV4-1 and TRBJ2-5; TRBD2 agrees at 12 bases. Trimming took 0 bases from V and 5 from J; bases not matched to a gene: 7. Germline CDR1 MGHRA, CDR2 YSYEKL. The CDR3 is 17 residues long. CDR3 nucleotide sequence: TGCGCCAGCAGCCAAGAAGGCCTAGCGGGAGGGCAGGAGACCCAGTACTTC. Translating gives CASSQEGLAGGQETQYF.

J is TRBJ1-1 and V is TRBV9, with D perhaps matching TRBD1 (6 bases). The V gene lost 0 bases and the J gene lost 8 bases, with 14 bases spanning the gap. This CDR3 contains 14 residues. Germline assignment: CDR1 SGDLS and CDR2 YYNGEE. The CDR3 reads CASSVGGGQLEAFF. The CDR3 DNA is TGTGCCAGCAGCGTAGGGGGGGGGCAATTAGAAGCTTTCTTT.

The rearrangement links TRBV15 to TRBJ2-1; D call uncertain. The ends were cut back, 0 bases at V and 9 bases at J, with 6 bases in the middle. The germline V gene encodes CDR1 LNHNV and CDR2 YYDKDF (reference sequence). The CDR3 totals 12 residues. The CDR3, as DNA: TGTGCCACCAGCAGAGAGACGGGTGAGCAGTTCTTC. Its translation: CATSRETGEQFF.

V usage is TRBV27 and J usage is TRBJ1-1; no reliable D call. Trimming shortened V by 4 bases and J by 2 bases, and 14 bases separated the two germline ends. Germline V gene sequence: CDR1 MNHEY, CDR2 SMNVEV (reference sequence). This CDR3 is built from 15 residues. The CDR3 coding sequence is TGTGCCAGCAGTTCCCCGATGAGGGCTAACACTGAAGCTTTCTTT. It encodes CASSSPMRANTEAFF.

The chain has TRBV2 and TRBJ1-5, with 7 bases that match TRBD1. This CDR3 is built from 15 residues. Unmatched junction bases numbered 3, after V lost 4 bases and J lost 0 bases. CDR1 and CDR2 from the germline V gene are SNHLY and FYNNEI. CDR3 bases: TGTGCCAGCAGTGGGGGACAGATTAGCAATCAGCCCCAGCATTTT. It specifies CASSGGQISNQPQHF.

The chain recombines TRBV2 with TRBJ2-7, with 9 positions matching TRBD1. The CDR3 is 14 amino acids. Per germline, CDR1 SNHLY and CDR2 FYNNEI. J was trimmed by 3 bases and V by 9 bases; bases with no gene match: 9. The CDR3 protein is CASTWTGEVYEQYF. CDR3 nucleotide sequence: TGTGCCAGTACCTGGACAGGGGAGGTCTACGAGCAGTACTTC.

The rearrangement joins TRBV6-4 to TRBJ2-3; D is undetermined. Germline CDR1 and CDR2: MRHNA and SNTAGT. V lost 0 bases to trimming and J lost 1 base, with 5 bases between them. The CDR3 has 14 amino acids. Here the CDR3 DNA reads TGTGCCAGCAGTGACTCGCCAGGCACAGATACGCAGTATTTT. Its translation: CASSDSPGTDTQYF.

This chain joins TRBV27 and TRBJ1-2, with D possibly being TRBD1 (5 bases). The V end lost 6 bases, the J end lost 3 bases, and 17 bases lay between the germline ends. Germline-derived CDR1 and CDR2 are MNHEY and SMNVEV (reference sequence). This CDR3 contains 15 residues. The CDR3 reads CASSPRGQPDYGYTF. The CDR3 nucleotides are TGTGCCAGCAGCCCTAGGGGCCAGCCGGACTATGGCTACACCTTC.

The chain recombines TRBV5-1 with TRBJ1-1; D gene ambiguous. V gave up 4 bases and J gave up 1 base, with 14 bases separating them. Per germline, CDR1 SGHRS and CDR2 YFSETQ. The CDR3 covers 15 residues. CDR3 nucleotides: TGCGCCAGCAGCGAACTCCAAGCCTCGAACACTGAAGCTTTCTTT. Its translation is CASSELQASNTEAFF.

The rearrangement links TRBV27 to TRBJ2-7, with D possibly being TRBD2 (6 bases). The germline CDR1 and CDR2 sequences are MNHEY and SMNVEV (reference sequence). Trimming removed 3 bases from V and 6 bases from J, with 15 bases in between. This CDR3 contains 14 residues. The CDR3 region is CASSFTGSLAEQYF. CDR3 coding DNA: TGTGCCAGCAGTTTCACCGGGAGTCTAGCCGAGCAGTACTTC.

V usage is TRBV10-3 and J usage is TRBJ2-2; the D gene is possibly TRBD2 (6 bases). Deletions cut 4 bases from V and 1 base from J, with 13 bases between. Germline-derived CDR1 and CDR2 are ENHRY and SYGVKD. The CDR3 length is 16 residues. The CDR3 sequence is CAISGIGTWNTGELFF. CDR3 sequence (DNA): TGTGCCATCAGTGGAATAGGGACTTGGAACACCGGGGAGCTGTTTTTT.

This chain connects TRBV5-1 to TRBJ2-1; 12 positions match TRBD1. V lost 0 bases to trimming and J lost 11 bases; unmatched junction nucleotides: 6. CDR3 length: 15 amino acids. Germline V gene data show CDR1 as SGHRS and CDR2 as YFSETQ. CDR3 DNA sequence: TGCGCCAGCAGCTTGGGGGGACAGGGGGCGGGTAAGCAGTTCTTC. It codes for CASSLGGQGAGKQFF. The variable domain in full, with the rest retrieved from reference TRBV5-1 and TRBJ2-1, is KAGVTQTPRYLIKTRGQQVTLSCSPISGHRSVSWYQQTPGQGLQFLFEYFSETQRNKGNFPGRFSGRQFSNSRSEMNVSTLELGDSALYLCASSLGGQGAGKQFFGPGTRLTVL.